This is a list of T cell receptor beta chains from one sample in a study of radiotherapy plus CTLA-4 blockade in lung cancer. The protocol was immunoSEQ multiplex PCR, while the TCRdb copy is restricted to in-frame clones and leaves out a portion. The table has tens of thousands of clones, about 74% seen once. The source was peripheral blood, collected from a patient treated with radiotherapy plus ipilimumab. Receptors originate from a human donor with non-small cell lung cancer whose response to radiotherapy plus ipilimumab could not be evaluated. CDR3s include the opening cysteine and the closing phenylalanine or tryptophan. The order of the fields is V gene, CDR3 length, J gene, clone size, D gene, CDR3 protein, CDR3 DNA. A D gene is named only where the DNA matches it firmly. Size values are once, few and many counts, or a class for expanded clones, and some rows have none.

V: TRBV28; length: 14; J: TRBJ1-5; size: -; D: -; CDR3: CASSPSQYPQPQHF; DNA: TGTGCCAGCAGTCCCTCCCAGTACCCGCAGCCCCAGCATTTT
V: TRBV7-3; length: 15; J: TRBJ2-5; size: -; D: TRBD2; CDR3: CASSLGSGGQETQYF; DNA: TGTGCCAGCAGCTTAGGGTCGGGGGGCCAAGAGACCCAGTACTTC
V: TRBV5-4; length: 14; J: TRBJ2-5; size: -; D: -; CDR3: CASSLTGIQETQYF; DNA: TGTGCCAGCAGCTTAACAGGAATTCAAGAGACCCAGTACTTC
V: TRBV6-5; length: 16; J: TRBJ1-4; size: once; D: TRBD1; CDR3: CASSSHRGLTNEKLFF; DNA: TGTGCCAGCAGTTCCCACAGGGGGCTGACTAATGAAAAACTGTTTTTT
V: TRBV7-9; length: 17; J: TRBJ1-5; size: once; D: -; CDR3: CASSPPPDRSGNQPQHF; DNA: TGTGCCAGCAGCCCCCCACCCGACAGGTCTGGCAATCAGCCCCAGCATTTT
V: TRBV2; length: 13; J: TRBJ1-5; size: -; D: -; CDR3: CASGAGRNQPQHF; DNA: TGTGCCAGCGGCGCAGGCCGCAATCAGCCCCAGCATTTT
V: TRBV9; length: 15; J: TRBJ2-7; size: -; D: -; CDR3: CASSSGGQLSYEQYF; DNA: TGTGCCAGCAGCTCCGGCGGACAGCTCTCCTACGAGCAGTACTTC
V: TRBV7-6; length: 13; J: TRBJ1-1; size: -; D: -; CDR3: CASSSGLNTEAFF; DNA: TGTGCCAGCAGCTCGGGGTTGAACACTGAAGCTTTCTTT
V: TRBV6-1; length: 16; J: TRBJ1-4; size: -; D: -; CDR3: CASSEPRRVPEDCLFF; DNA: TGTGCCAGCAGTGAACCCCGACGGGTCCCGGAGGACTGTCTGTTTTTT
V: TRBV7-9; length: 17; J: TRBJ2-2; size: few; D: TRBD2; CDR3: CASSRTSGGGNTGELFF; DNA: TGTGCCAGCAGCCGGACTAGCGGGGGGGGGAACACCGGGGAGCTGTTTTTT
V: TRBV13; length: 14; J: TRBJ2-7; size: few; D: TRBD2; CDR3: CASSHTLADYEQYF; DNA: TGTGCCAGCAGCCACACTCTAGCGGACTACGAGCAGTACTTC
V: TRBV28; length: 16; J: TRBJ2-1; size: -; D: TRBD2; CDR3: CASSFTSGSSYNEQFF; DNA: TGTGCCAGCAGTTTCACTAGCGGCAGCTCCTACAATGAGCAGTTCTTC
V: TRBV15; length: 15; J: TRBJ2-3; size: -; D: TRBD2; CDR3: CATRRGTSGTDTQYF; DNA: TGTGCCACCAGGAGAGGGACTAGCGGCACAGATACGCAGTATTTT
V: TRBV20-1; length: 11; J: TRBJ2-1; size: -; D: -; CDR3: CSARPNNEQFF; DNA: TGCAGTGCTAGACCTAATAATGAGCAGTTCTTC
V: TRBV14; length: 15; J: TRBJ2-7; size: -; D: -; CDR3: CASSQDPESSYEQYF; DNA: TGTGCCAGCAGCCAAGATCCGGAGAGCTCCTACGAGCAGTACTTC
V: TRBV5-1; length: 14; J: TRBJ1-2; size: -; D: TRBD1; CDR3: CASSLTGGIYGYTF; DNA: TGCGCCAGCAGCTTGACAGGGGGAATCTATGGCTACACCTTC
V: TRBV5-5; length: 16; J: TRBJ2-3; size: -; D: TRBD2; CDR3: CASSFPLAGAGDTQYF; DNA: TGTGCCAGCAGCTTCCCTCTAGCGGGGGCGGGGGATACGCAGTATTTT
V: TRBV10-3; length: 17; J: TRBJ2-3; size: -; D: TRBD2; CDR3: CAISESERGGITDTQYF; DNA: TGTGCCATCAGTGAGTCCGAGCGGGGGGGCATCACAGATACGCAGTATTTT